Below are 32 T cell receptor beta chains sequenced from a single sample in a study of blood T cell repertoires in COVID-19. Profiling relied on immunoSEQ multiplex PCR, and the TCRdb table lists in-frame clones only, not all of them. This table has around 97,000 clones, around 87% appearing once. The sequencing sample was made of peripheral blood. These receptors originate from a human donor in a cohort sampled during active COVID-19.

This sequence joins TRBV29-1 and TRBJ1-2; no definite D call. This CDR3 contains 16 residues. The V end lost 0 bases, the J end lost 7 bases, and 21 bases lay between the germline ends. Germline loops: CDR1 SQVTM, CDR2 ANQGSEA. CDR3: CSVEDLLGAELGGYTF. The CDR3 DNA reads TGCAGCGTTGAAGATCTCCTTGGCGCGGAGTTGGGTGGCTACACCTTC.

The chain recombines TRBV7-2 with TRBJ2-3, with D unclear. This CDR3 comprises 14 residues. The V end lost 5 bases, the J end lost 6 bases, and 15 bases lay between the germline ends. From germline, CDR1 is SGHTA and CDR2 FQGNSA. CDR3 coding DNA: TGTGCCAGCAGCCCCATACCGGGTGGGGATACGCAGTATTTT. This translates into CASSPIPGGDTQYF.

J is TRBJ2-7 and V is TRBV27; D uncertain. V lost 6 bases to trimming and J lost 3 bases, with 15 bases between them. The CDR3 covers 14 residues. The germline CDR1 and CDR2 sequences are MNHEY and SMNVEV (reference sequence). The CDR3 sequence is CASSASGRYYEQYF. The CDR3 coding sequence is TGTGCCAGCAGCGCCTCCGGCAGGTACTACGAGCAGTACTTC.

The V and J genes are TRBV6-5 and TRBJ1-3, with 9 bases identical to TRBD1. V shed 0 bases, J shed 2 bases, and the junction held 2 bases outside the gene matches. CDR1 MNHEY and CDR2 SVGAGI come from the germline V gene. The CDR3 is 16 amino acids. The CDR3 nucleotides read TGTGCCAGCAGTTACTCGGGACAGGGTACTGGAAACACCATATATTTT. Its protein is CASSYSGQGTGNTIYF.

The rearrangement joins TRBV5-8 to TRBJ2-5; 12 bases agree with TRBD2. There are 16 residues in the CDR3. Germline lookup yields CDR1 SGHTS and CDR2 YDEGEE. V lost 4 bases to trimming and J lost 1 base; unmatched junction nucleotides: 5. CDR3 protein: CASSEWTSGTQETQYF. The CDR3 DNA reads TGTGCCAGCAGCGAGTGGACTAGCGGGACCCAAGAGACCCAGTACTTC.

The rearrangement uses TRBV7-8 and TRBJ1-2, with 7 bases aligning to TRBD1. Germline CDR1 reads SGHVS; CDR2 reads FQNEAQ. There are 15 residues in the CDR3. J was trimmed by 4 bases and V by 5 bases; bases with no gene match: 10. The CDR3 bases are TGTGCCAGCAGCCAAACTGGGACAGAATTCTATGGCTACACCTTC. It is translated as CASSQTGTEFYGYTF. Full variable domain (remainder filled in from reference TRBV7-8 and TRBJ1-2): GAGVSQSPRYKVAKRGQDVALRCDPISGHVSLFWYQQALGQGPEFLTYFQNEAQLDKSGLPSDRFFAERPEGSVSTLKIQRTQQEDSAVYLCASSQTGTEFYGYTFGSGTRLTVV.

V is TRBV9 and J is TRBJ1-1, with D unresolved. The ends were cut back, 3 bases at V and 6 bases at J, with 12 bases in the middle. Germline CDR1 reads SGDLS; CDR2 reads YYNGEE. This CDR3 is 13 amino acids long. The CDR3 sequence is CASSAINIAEAFF. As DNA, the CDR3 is TGTGCCAGCAGCGCCATAAATATAGCTGAAGCTTTCTTT. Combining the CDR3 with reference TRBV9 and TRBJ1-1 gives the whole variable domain DSGVTQTPKHLITATGQRVTLRCSPRSGDLSVYWYQQSLDQGLQFLIQYYNGEERAKGNILERFSAQQFPDLHSELNLSSLELGDSALYFCASSAINIAEAFFGQGTRLTVV.

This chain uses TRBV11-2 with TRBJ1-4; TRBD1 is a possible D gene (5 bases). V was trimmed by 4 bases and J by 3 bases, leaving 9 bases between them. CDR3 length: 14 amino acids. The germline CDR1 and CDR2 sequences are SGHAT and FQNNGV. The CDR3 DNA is TGTGCCAGCAGCTCACGGGGGGCTAATGAAAAACTGTTTTTT. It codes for CASSSRGANEKLFF.

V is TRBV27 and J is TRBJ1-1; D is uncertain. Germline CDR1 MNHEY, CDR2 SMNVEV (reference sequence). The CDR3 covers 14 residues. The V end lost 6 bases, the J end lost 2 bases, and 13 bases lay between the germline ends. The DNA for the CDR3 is TGTGCCAGCAGGAAACCAGGATCCAACACTGAAGCTTTCTTT. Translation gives CASRKPGSNTEAFF.

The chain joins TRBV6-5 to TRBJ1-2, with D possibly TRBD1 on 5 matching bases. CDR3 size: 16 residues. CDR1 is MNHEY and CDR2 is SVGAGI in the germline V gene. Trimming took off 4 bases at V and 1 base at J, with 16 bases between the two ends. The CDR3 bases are TGTGCCAGCAGTTTCCATGCCGCGACAGTTAACTATGGCTACACCTTC. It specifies CASSFHAATVNYGYTF.

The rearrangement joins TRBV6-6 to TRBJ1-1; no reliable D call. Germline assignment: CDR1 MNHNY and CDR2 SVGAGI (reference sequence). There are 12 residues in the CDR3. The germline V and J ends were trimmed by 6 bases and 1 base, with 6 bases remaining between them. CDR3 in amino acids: CASSTRNTEAFF. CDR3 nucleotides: TGTGCCAGCAGCACAAGGAACACTGAAGCTTTCTTT.

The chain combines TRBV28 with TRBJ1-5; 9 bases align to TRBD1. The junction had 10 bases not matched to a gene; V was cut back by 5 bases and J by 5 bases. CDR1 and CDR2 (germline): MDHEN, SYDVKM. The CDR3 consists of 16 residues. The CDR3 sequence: CASSRTGTGLDQPQHF. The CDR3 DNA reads TGTGCCAGCAGTCGGACCGGGACAGGGCTGGATCAGCCCCAGCATTTT.

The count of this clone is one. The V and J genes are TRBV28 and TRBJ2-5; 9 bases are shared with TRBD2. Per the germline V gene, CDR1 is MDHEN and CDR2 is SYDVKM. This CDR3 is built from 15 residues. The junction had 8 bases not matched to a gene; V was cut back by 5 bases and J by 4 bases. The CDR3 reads CASSPRLAGRETQYF. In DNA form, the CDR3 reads TGTGCCAGCAGTCCCAGGCTAGCGGGACGAGAGACCCAGTACTTC.

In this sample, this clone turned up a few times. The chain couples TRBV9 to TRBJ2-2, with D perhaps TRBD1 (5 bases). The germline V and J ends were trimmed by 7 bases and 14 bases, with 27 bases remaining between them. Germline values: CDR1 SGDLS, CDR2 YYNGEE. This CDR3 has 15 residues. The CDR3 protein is CASGLSQAPATDLFF. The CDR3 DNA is TGTGCCAGCGGCCTTTCACAGGCCCCTGCGACGGATCTGTTTTTT. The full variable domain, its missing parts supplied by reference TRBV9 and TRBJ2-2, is DSGVTQTPKHLITATGQRVTLRCSPRSGDLSVYWYQQSLDQGLQFLIQYYNGEERAKGNILERFSAQQFPDLHSELNLSSLELGDSALYFCASGLSQAPATDLFFGEGSRLTVL.

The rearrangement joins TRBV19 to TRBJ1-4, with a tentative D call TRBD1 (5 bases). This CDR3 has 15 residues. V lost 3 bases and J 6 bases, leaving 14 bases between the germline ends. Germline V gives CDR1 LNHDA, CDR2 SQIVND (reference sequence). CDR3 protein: CASSILGDGHEKLFF. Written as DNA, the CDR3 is TGTGCCAGTAGTATTCTAGGGGATGGCCATGAAAAACTGTTTTTT.

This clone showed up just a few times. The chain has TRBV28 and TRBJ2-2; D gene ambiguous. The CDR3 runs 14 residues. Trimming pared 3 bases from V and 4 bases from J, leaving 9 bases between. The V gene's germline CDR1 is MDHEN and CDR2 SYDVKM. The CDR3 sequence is CASSFEYVTGELFF. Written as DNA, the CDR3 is TGTGCCAGCAGTTTCGAGTACGTCACCGGGGAGCTGTTTTTT.

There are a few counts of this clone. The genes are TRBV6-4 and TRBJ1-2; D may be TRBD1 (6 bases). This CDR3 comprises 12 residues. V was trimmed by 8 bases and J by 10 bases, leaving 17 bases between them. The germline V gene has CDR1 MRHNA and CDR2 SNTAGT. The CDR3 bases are TGTGCCAGCCCCAAGGGGGAAGTAGACTACACCTTC. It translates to CASPKGEVDYTF.

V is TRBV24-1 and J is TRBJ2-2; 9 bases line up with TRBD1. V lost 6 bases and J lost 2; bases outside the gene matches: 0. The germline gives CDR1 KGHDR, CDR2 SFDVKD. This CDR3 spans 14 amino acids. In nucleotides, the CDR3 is TGTGCCACCAGTACAGGGGGCAACACCGGGGAGCTGTTTTTT. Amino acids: CATSTGGNTGELFF.

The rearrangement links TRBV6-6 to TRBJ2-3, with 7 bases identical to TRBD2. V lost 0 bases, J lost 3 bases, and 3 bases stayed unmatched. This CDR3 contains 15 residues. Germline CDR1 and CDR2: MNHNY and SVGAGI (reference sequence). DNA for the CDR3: TGTGCCAGCAGTTACTCGATTAGCGGGACAGATACGCAGTATTTT. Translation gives CASSYSISGTDTQYF.

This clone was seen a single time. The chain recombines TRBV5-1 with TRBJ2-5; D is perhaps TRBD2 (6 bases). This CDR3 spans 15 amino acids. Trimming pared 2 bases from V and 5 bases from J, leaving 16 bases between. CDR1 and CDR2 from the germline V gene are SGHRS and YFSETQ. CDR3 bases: TGCGCCAGCAGCTTTACCGGGAGCGCAAGGGAGACCCAGTACTTC. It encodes CASSFTGSARETQYF.

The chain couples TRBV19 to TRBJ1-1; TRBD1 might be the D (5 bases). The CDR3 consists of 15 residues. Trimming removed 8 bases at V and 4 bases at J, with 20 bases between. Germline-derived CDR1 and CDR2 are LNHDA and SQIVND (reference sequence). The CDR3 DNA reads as TGTGCCAGTCCGCGGGGCCGGGGACGGACCACTGAAGCTTTCTTT. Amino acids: CASPRGRGRTTEAFF.

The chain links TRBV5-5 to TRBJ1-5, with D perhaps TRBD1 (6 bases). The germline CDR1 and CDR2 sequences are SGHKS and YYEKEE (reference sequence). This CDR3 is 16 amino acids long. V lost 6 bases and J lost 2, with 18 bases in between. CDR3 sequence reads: CASTIGRGAGNQPQHF. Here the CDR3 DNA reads TGTGCCAGCACCATCGGTCGGGGGGCCGGCAATCAGCCCCAGCATTTT.

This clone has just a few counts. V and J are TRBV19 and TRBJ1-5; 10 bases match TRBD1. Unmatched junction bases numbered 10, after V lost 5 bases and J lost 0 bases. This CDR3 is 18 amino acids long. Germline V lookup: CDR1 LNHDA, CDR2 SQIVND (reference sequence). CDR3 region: CASSAPGQGIYSNQPQHF. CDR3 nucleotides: TGTGCCAGTAGTGCACCGGGACAGGGGATCTATAGCAATCAGCCCCAGCATTTT. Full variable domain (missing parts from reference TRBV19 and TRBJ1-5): DGGITQSPKYLFRKEGQNVTLSCEQNLNHDAMYWYRQDPGQGLRLIYYSQIVNDFQKGDIAEGYSVSREKKESFPLTVTSAQKNPTAFYLCASSAPGQGIYSNQPQHFGDGTRLSIL.

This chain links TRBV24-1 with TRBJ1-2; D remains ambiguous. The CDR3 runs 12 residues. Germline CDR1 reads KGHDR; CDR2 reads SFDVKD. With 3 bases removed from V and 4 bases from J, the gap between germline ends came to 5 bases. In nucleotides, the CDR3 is TGTGCCACCAGTGATAGAGTCTATGGCTACACCTTC. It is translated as CATSDRVYGYTF.

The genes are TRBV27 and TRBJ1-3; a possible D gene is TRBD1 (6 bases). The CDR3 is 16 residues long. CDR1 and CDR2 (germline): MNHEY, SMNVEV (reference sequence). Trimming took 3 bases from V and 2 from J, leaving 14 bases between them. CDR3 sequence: CASSFRGWETGNTIYF. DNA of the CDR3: TGTGCCAGCAGTTTCAGGGGTTGGGAAACTGGAAACACCATATATTTT.

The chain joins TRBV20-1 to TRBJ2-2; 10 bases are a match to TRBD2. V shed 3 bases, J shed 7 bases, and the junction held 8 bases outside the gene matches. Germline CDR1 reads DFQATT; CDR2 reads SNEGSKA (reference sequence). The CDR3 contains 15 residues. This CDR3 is CSASPSGRAFGELFF. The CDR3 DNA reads TGCAGTGCTAGTCCCAGCGGGAGGGCCTTCGGGGAGCTGTTTTTT.

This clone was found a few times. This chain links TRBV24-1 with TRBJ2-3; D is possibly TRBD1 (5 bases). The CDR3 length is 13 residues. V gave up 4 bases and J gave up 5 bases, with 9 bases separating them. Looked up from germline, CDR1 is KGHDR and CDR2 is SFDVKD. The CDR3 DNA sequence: TGTGCCACCAGTGACTCAGACAGAGATACGCAGTATTTT. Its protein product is CATSDSDRDTQYF.

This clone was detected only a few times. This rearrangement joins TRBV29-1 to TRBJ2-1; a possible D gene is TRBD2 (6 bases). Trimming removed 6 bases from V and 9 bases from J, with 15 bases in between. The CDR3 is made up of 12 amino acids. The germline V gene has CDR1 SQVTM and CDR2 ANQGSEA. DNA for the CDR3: TGCAGCGTGTCCCTAGGAGGGGTTGAGCAGTTCTTC. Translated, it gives CSVSLGGVEQFF.

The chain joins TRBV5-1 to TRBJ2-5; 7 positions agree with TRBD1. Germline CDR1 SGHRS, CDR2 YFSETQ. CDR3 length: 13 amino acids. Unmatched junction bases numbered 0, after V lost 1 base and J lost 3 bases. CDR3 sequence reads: CASSLTGEETQYF. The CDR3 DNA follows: TGCGCCAGCAGCTTGACAGGGGAAGAGACCCAGTACTTC.

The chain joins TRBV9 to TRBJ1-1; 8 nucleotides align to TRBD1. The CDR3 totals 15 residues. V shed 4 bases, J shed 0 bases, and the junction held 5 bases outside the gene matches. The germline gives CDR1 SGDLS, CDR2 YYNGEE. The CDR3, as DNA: TGTGCCAGCAGCCCTGGGACAGGCGTGAACACTGAAGCTTTCTTT. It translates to CASSPGTGVNTEAFF.

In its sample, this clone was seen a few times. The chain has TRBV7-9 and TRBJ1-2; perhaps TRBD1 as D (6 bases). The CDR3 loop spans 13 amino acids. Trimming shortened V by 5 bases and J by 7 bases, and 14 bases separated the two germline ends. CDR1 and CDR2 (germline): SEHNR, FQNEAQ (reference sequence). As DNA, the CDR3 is TGTGCCAGCAGCCCCAGGGGTGTAGGTGGCTACACCTTC. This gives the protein CASSPRGVGGYTF.

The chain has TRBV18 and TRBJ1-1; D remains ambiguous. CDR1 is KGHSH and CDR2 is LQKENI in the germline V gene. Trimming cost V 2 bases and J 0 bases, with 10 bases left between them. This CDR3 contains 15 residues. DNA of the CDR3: TGTGCCAGCTCACCAACTCGGAGTGTGAACACTGAAGCTTTCTTT. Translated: CASSPTRSVNTEAFF. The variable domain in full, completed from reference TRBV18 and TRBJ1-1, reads NAGVMQNPRHLVRRRGQEARLRCSPMKGHSHVYWYRQLPEEGLKFMVYLQKENIIDESGMPKERFSAEFPKEGPSILRIQQVVRGDSAAYFCASSPTRSVNTEAFFGQGTRLTVV.